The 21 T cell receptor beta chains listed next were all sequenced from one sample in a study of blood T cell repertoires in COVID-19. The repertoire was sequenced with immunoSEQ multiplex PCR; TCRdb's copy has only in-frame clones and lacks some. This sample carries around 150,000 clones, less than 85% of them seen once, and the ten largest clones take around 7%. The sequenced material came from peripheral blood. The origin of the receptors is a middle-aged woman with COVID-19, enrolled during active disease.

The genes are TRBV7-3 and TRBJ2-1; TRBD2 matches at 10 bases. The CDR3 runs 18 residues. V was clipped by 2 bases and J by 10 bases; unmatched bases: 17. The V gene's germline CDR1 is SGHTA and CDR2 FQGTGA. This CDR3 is CASSLRAARGVAGGEQFF. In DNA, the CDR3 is TGTGCCAGCAGCTTACGTGCCGCGCGGGGAGTAGCGGGAGGCGAGCAGTTCTTC. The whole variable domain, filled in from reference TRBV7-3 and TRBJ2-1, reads GAGVSQTPSNKVTEKGKYVELRCDPISGHTALYWYRQSLGQGPEFLIYFQGTGAADDSGLPNDRFFAVRPEGSVSTLKIQRTERGDSAVYLCASSLRAARGVAGGEQFFGPGTRLTVL.

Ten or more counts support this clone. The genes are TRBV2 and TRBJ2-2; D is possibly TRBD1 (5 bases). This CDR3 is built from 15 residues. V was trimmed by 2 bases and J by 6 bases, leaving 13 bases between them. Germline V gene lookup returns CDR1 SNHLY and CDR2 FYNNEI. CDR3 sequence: CASSESEAGSGELFF. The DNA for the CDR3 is TGTGCCAGCAGTGAATCCGAGGCAGGGTCCGGGGAGCTGTTTTTT.

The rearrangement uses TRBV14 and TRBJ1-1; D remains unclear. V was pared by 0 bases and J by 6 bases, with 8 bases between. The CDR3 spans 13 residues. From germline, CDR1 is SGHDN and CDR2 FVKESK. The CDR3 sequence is CASSQDWRAEAFF. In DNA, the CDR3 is TGTGCCAGCAGCCAAGATTGGAGGGCTGAAGCTTTCTTT.

The CDR3 is CASSYSTHGEQFF. As DNA, the CDR3 is TGTGCCAGCAGTTACTCGACTCATGGTGAGCAGTTCTTC. The chain employs TRBV6-5 and TRBJ2-1; D gene unclear. Germline V gene sequence: CDR1 MNHEY, CDR2 SVGAGI. V lost 0 bases and J lost 9, with 9 bases in between. This CDR3 region has 13 residues.

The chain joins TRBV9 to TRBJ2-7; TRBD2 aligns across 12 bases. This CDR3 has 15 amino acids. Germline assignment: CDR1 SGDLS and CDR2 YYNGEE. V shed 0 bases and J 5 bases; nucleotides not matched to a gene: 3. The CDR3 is CASSVGTSGIHEQYF. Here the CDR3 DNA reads TGTGCCAGCAGCGTAGGGACTAGCGGGATCCACGAGCAGTACTTC.

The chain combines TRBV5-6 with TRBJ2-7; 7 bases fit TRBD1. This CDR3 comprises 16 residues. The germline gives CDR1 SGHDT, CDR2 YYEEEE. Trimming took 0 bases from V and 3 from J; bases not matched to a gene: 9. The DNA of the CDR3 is TGTGCCAGCAGCTTGGGCCCCCAGACAGGGCTCTACGAGCAGTACGTC. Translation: CASSLGPQTGLYEQYV.

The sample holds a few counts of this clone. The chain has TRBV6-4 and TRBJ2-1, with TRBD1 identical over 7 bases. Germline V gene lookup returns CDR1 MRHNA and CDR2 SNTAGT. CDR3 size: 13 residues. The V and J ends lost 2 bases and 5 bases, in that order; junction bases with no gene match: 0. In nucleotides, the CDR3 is TGTGCCAGCAGTGACAGGGGGCACAATGAGCAGTTCTTC. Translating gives CASSDRGHNEQFF.

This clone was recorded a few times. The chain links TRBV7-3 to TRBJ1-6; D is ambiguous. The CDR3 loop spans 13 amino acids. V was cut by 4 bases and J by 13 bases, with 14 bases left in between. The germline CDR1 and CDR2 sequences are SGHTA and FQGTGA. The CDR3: CASSSGPRMPLHF. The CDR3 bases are TGTGCCAGCAGCTCCGGCCCGAGGATGCCCCTCCACTTT.

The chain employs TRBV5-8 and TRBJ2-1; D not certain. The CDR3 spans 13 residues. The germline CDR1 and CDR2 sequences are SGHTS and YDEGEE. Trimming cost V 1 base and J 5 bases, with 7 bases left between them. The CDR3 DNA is TGTGCCAGCAGCTTGTTACTCGACAATGAGCAGTTCTTC. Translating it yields CASSLLLDNEQFF.

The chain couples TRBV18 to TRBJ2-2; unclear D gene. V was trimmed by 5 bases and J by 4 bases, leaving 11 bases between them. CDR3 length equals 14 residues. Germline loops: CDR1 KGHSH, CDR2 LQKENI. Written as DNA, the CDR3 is TGTGCCAGCTCAGCCACATCGATCACCGGGGAGCTGTTTTTT. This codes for CASSATSITGELFF.

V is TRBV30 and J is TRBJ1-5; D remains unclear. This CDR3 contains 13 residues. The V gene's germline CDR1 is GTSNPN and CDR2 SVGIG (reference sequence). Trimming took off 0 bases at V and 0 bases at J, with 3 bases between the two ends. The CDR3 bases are TGTGCCTGGAGTGTACTTAGCAATCAGCCCCAGCATTTT. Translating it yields CAWSVLSNQPQHF.

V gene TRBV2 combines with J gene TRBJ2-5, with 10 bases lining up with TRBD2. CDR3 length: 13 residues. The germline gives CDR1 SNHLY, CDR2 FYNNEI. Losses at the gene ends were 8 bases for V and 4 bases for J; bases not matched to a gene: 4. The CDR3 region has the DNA TGTGCCAGCCTAGCGGGAGAAGGAGAGACCCAGTACTTC. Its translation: CASLAGEGETQYF.

CDR3 protein: CASSIRQAHYGYTF. The CDR3 nucleotides read TGTGCCAGCAGCATAAGACAGGCGCACTATGGCTACACCTTC. The chain has TRBV11-3 and TRBJ1-2; D is perhaps TRBD1 (6 bases). The V gene's germline CDR1 is SGHNT and CDR2 YENEEA. The CDR3 has 14 amino acids. Trimming removed 5 bases from V and 3 bases from J, with 13 bases in between.

CDR3 sequence: CASSLSLAGDDTQYF. CDR3 DNA: TGTGCCAGCAGTTTATCTCTAGCGGGAGACGATACGCAGTATTTT. The genes are TRBV27 and TRBJ2-3; TRBD2 aligns across 10 bases. The CDR3 totals 15 residues. V shed 0 bases and J 6 bases; nucleotides not matched to a gene: 3. Germline CDR1 reads MNHEY; CDR2 reads SMNVEV (reference sequence).

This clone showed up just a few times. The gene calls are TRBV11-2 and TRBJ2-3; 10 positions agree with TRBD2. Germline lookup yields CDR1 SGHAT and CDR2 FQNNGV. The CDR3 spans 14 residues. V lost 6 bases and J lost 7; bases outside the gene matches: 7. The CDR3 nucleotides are TGTGCCAGCAGATCACATAGCGGGAGGTATACGCAGTATTTT. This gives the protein CASRSHSGRYTQYF.

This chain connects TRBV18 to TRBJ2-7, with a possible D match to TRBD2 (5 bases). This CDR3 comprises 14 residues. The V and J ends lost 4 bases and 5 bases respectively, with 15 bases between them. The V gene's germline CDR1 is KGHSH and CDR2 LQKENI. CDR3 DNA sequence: TGTGCCAGCTCACTGGACGAGAGGGTCCACGAGCAGTACTTC. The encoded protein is CASSLDERVHEQYF.

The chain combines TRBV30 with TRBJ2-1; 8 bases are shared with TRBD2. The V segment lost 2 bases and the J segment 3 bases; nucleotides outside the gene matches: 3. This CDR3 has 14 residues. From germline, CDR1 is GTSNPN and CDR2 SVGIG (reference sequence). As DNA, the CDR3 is TGTGCCTGGAGTCGCGGGGGGAACTACAATGAGCAGTTCTTC. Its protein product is CAWSRGGNYNEQFF.

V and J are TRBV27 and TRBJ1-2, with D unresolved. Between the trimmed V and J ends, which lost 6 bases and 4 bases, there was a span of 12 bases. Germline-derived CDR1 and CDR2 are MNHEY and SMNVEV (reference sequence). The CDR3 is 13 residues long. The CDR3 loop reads CASRISRAYGYTF. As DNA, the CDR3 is TGTGCCAGCAGGATTTCGAGGGCCTATGGCTACACCTTC.

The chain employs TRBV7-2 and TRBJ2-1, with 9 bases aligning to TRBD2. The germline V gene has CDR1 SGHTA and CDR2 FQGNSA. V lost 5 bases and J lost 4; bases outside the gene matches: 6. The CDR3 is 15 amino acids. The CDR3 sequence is CASSPVAGGYNEQFF. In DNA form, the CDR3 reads TGTGCCAGCAGCCCGGTGGCGGGGGGGTACAATGAGCAGTTCTTC. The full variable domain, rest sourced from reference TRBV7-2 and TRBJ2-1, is GAGVSQSPSNKVTEKGKDVELRCDPISGHTALYWYRQSLGQGLEFLIYFQGNSAPDKSGLPSDRFSAERTGGSVSTLTIQRTQQEDSAVYLCASSPVAGGYNEQFFGPGTRLTVL.

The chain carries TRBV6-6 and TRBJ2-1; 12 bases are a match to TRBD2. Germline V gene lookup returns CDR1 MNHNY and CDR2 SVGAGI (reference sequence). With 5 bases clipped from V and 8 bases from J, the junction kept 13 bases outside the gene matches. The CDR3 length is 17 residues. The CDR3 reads CASSQGPGLAGVHEQFF. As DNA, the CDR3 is TGTGCCAGCAGTCAGGGCCCGGGACTAGCGGGTGTACATGAGCAGTTCTTC.

CDR3 amino acids: CASRRKPGEGSPLHF. The CDR3 DNA is TGTGCCAGCAGACGAAAACCAGGGGAAGGATCACCCCTCCACTTT. The chain joins TRBV3-1 (or the pseudogene TRBV3-2) to TRBJ1-6; D is perhaps TRBD1 (6 bases). The CDR3 is 15 amino acids. Per the germline V gene, CDR1 is LGHDT and CDR2 is YNNKEL (reference sequence). V gave up 6 bases and J gave up 10 bases, with 19 bases separating them.